The next 22 T cell receptor beta chains were all read from a single sample in a study of CD8 T cells in Susac syndrome. When the RNA was reverse transcribed, random hexamers were used with an input of about 0.5 to 1 ug. One entry per CDR3 protein results from TCRdb running MiXCR on the immunoSEQ multiplex PCR reads. The sample contains about 300,000 distinct CDR3 sequences, about 91% of which appear only once. The sample was CD4+ T cells from PBMCs. These receptors were obtained from a human donor with multiple sclerosis.

The rearrangement joins TRBV5-1 to TRBJ1-2, with D unclear. Germline V CDR1 and CDR2: SGHRS, YFSETQ. The CDR3 is made up of 12 amino acids. V gave up 0 bases and J gave up 4 bases, with 4 bases separating them. In nucleotides, the CDR3 is TGCGCCAGCAGCTTGGATGGCTATGGCTACACCTTC. Translation: CASSLDGYGYTF.

The chain links TRBV2 to TRBJ1-6; D is unresolved. The CDR3 contains 15 residues. Germline values: CDR1 SNHLY, CDR2 FYNNEI. V was trimmed by 0 bases and J by 5 bases, leaving 8 bases between them. The CDR3 protein is CASSEAQRNNSPLHF. CDR3 sequence (DNA): TGTGCCAGCAGTGAAGCGCAACGGAATAATTCACCCCTCCACTTT.

This chain uses TRBV4-1 with TRBJ1-2; tentative D call: TRBD1 (5 bases). Trimming removed 1 base from V and 2 bases from J, with 20 bases in between. Germline CDR1 and CDR2: MGHRA and YSYEKL. The CDR3 has 18 residues. This CDR3 is CASSQVLTRGTGNYGYTF. In nucleotides, the CDR3 is TGCGCCAGCAGCCAAGTTCTCACCCGAGGGACTGGCAACTATGGCTACACCTTC.

The rearrangement joins TRBV6-1 to TRBJ2-3; a possible D gene is TRBD1 (5 bases). Deletions cut 2 bases from V and 7 bases from J, with 16 bases between. Germline V lookup: CDR1 MNHNS, CDR2 SASEGT. CDR3 length: 15 residues. CDR3 sequence (DNA): TGTGCCAGCAGTGAATTGACAGCCGCGATGCATACGCAGTATTTT. The encoded protein is CASSELTAAMHTQYF.

V gene TRBV12-3 or TRBV12-4 combines with J gene TRBJ1-2; 8 nucleotides line up with TRBD1. Germline trimming cut 6 bases from V and 2 bases from J; bases unmatched to any gene: 5. The CDR3 consists of 14 residues. CDR3 coding DNA: TGTGCCAGCAGCAAAACAGGGGGGAACTATGGCTACACCTTC. It encodes CASSKTGGNYGYTF.

This chain uses TRBV27 with TRBJ2-7, with TRBD2 identical over 14 bases. The germline V gene encodes CDR1 MNHEY and CDR2 SMNVEV (reference sequence). The length of the CDR3 is 15 residues. Unmatched junction bases numbered 2, after V lost 2 bases and J lost 5 bases. The CDR3 is CASSLRGLAGDEQYF. The CDR3 nucleotides are TGTGCCAGCAGTTTACGGGGACTAGCGGGAGACGAGCAGTACTTC.

The V gene is TRBV7-2, the J gene TRBJ2-1; D perhaps matches TRBD2 (6 bases). CDR1 and CDR2 (germline): SGHTA, FQGNSA. The CDR3 contains 13 residues. V gave up 5 bases and J gave up 3 bases, with 8 bases separating them. The CDR3 DNA is TGTGCCAGCAGCCCTAGCGTCTACAATGAGCAGTTCTTC. Protein: CASSPSVYNEQFF.

The CDR3 spells CATSRDSNYGYTF. Here the CDR3 DNA reads TGTGCCACCAGCAGAGACAGCAACTATGGCTACACCTTC. The chain carries TRBV15 and TRBJ1-2; D unclear. The CDR3 length is 13 residues. The germline V gene has CDR1 LNHNV and CDR2 YYDKDF (reference sequence). V lost 0 bases to trimming and J lost 2 bases, with 4 bases between them.

This chain uses TRBV18 with TRBJ2-1; no firm D call. This CDR3 region has 13 residues. The germline CDR1 and CDR2 sequences are KGHSH and LQKENI. V gave up 8 bases and J gave up 4 bases, with 12 bases separating them. The DNA of the CDR3 is TGTGCCAGCCGGAGTGGGTTTTACAATGAGCAGTTCTTC. Its translation: CASRSGFYNEQFF. Supplemented by reference TRBV18 and TRBJ2-1, the full variable domain reads NAGVMQNPRHLVRRRGQEARLRCSPMKGHSHVYWYRQLPEEGLKFMVYLQKENIIDESGMPKERFSAEFPKEGPSILRIQQVVRGDSAAYFCASRSGFYNEQFFGPGTRLTVL.

The chain recombines TRBV11-3 with TRBJ2-3; tentatively, D is TRBD2 (6 bases). Germline V lookup: CDR1 SGHNT, CDR2 YENEEA. CDR3 length: 16 amino acids. With 5 bases removed from V and 0 bases from J, the gap between germline ends came to 15 bases. In DNA, the CDR3 is TGTGCCAGCAGCCCCCCCGGGGGTCGGAGCACAGATACGCAGTATTTT. Its protein is CASSPPGGRSTDTQYF.

DNA for the CDR3: TGTGCCAGCAGCTTGAATCTCGATCGCGGCTATGGCTACACCTTC. The encoded protein is CASSLNLDRGYGYTF. The chain joins TRBV5-4 to TRBJ1-2, with no clear D. The germline V gene encodes CDR1 SGHNT and CDR2 YYREEE (reference sequence). V lost 1 base and J 4 bases, leaving 14 bases between the germline ends. The CDR3 sequence is 15 residues long.

This sequence joins TRBV5-8 and TRBJ2-5; TRBD2 matches 7 bases. This CDR3 spans 15 amino acids. Germline lookup yields CDR1 SGHTS and CDR2 YDEGEE. Trimming took 0 bases from V and 3 from J; bases not matched to a gene: 5. This chain's CDR3 is CASSLEGGLEETQYF. DNA of the CDR3: TGTGCCAGCAGCTTGGAGGGAGGGCTAGAAGAGACCCAGTACTTC.

The V and J genes are TRBV6-4 and TRBJ2-1, with D maybe TRBD2 (6 bases). V dropped 4 bases and J dropped 10 bases, with 14 bases sitting between them. This CDR3 has 13 amino acids. Germline-derived CDR1 and CDR2 are MRHNA and SNTAGT. This CDR3 is CASSAVGGQEQFF. CDR3 DNA: TGTGCCAGCAGTGCCGTCGGGGGTCAGGAGCAGTTCTTC.

The chain employs TRBV28 and TRBJ1-2; D is ambiguous. The CDR3 runs 12 residues. V lost 2 bases and J 7 bases, leaving 8 bases between the germline ends. Germline assignment: CDR1 MDHEN and CDR2 SYDVKM. The CDR3 DNA follows: TGTGCCAGCAGTTTAAGCGCGCGTGGCTACACCTTC. Translation gives CASSLSARGYTF.

The V call is TRBV6-5, the J call TRBJ1-1, with D unresolved. The V end was cut by 0 bases, the J end by 2 bases, with 7 bases between. CDR3 length: 14 residues. CDR1 and CDR2 from the germline V gene are MNHEY and SVGAGI. This chain's CDR3 is CASSYSGSNTEAFF. CDR3 in DNA: TGTGCCAGCAGTTACTCGGGCAGTAACACTGAAGCTTTCTTT.

The chain couples TRBV20-1 to TRBJ2-3, with D unclear. Germline V gives CDR1 DFQATT, CDR2 SNEGSKA (reference sequence). Trimming stripped 6 bases from V and 1 base from J, with 14 bases between. This CDR3 contains 14 residues. CDR3 protein: CSATGLVGTDTQYF. CDR3 nucleotides: TGCAGTGCGACCGGGCTAGTGGGCACAGATACGCAGTATTTT.

The chain is built from TRBV12-3 or TRBV12-4 and TRBJ1-1, with 8 bases that match TRBD1. V was pared by 6 bases and J by 7 bases, with 10 bases of the junction left unmatched. CDR3 length: 14 amino acids. The CDR3 loop is CASRNTGDRGEAFF. DNA of the CDR3: TGTGCCAGCAGGAATACAGGTGACAGGGGTGAAGCTTTCTTT.

The chain combines TRBV6-1 with TRBJ1-3; TRBD1 matches 9 bases. With V trimmed by 5 bases and J by 0 bases, 5 bases remained unmatched. The CDR3 spans 16 residues. Per the germline V gene, CDR1 is MNHNS and CDR2 is SASEGT. CDR3: CASSMTGGNSGNTIYF. Written as DNA, the CDR3 is TGTGCCAGCAGTATGACAGGGGGAAACTCTGGAAACACCATATATTTT.

The V call is TRBV6-5, the J call TRBJ2-7; D assignment may be TRBD1 or TRBD2 (5 bases each). This CDR3 is built from 12 residues. Between the trimmed V and J ends, which lost 8 bases and 5 bases, there was a span of 13 bases. The germline V gene has CDR1 MNHEY and CDR2 SVGAGI. The CDR3 region is CASLGVGDEQYF. The CDR3 coding sequence is TGTGCCAGCCTGGGGGTAGGGGACGAGCAGTACTTC.

The rearrangement joins TRBV3-1 to TRBJ2-1; 13 bases agree with TRBD2. The CDR3 is made up of 20 amino acids. The V gene end was trimmed by 4 bases and the J gene end by 1 base; junction bases not matched to a gene: 13. Germline lookup yields CDR1 LGHDT and CDR2 YNNKEL (reference sequence). CDR3 loop: CASSPPKLAGGPISYNEQFF. For the CDR3, the DNA is TGTGCCAGCAGCCCTCCGAAACTAGCGGGGGGGCCGATATCCTACAATGAGCAGTTCTTC.

V gene TRBV25-1 combines with J gene TRBJ1-2; 8 nucleotides match TRBD1. This CDR3 is 11 amino acids long. V lost 8 bases and J lost 8; bases outside the gene matches: 4. Germline V gene data show CDR1 as MGHDK and CDR2 as SYGVNS. The CDR3 sequence: CASGRTGGYTF. CDR3 nucleotides: TGTGCCAGCGGTCGGACAGGGGGCTACACCTTC.

This clonotype is a singleton in its sample. The chain recombines TRBV20-1 with TRBJ1-6, with 9 bases matching TRBD1. Germline V gene data show CDR1 as DFQATT and CDR2 as SNEGSKA (reference sequence). The V segment lost 6 bases and the J segment 9 bases; nucleotides outside the gene matches: 15. The length of the CDR3 is 16 residues. The CDR3 loop reads CSAIRTGTGNTSPLHF. The CDR3 DNA reads as TGCAGTGCGATTAGGACGGGGACAGGGAATACTTCACCCCTCCACTTT.